Listed below are T cell receptor beta chains from one sample, sequenced in a study of OX40 agonist ivuxolimab in advanced cancers. Using immunoSEQ multiplex PCR, the repertoire was profiled, and TCRdb retains in-frame clones only, with some absent. This repertoire shows approximately 45,000 clones, about 95% found once; its top ten account for approximately 11%. The sequencing used CD4+ or CD8+ T cells sorted from blood, collected in a trial of the OX40 agonist ivuxolimab. All receptors come from an adult with an advanced solid tumor such as melanoma, head and neck, liver or kidney cancer. Both conserved end residues are trimmed from each CDR3.

v_call	j_call	cdr3_aa
TRBV9	TRBJ1-1	ASSVGGGFTEAF
TRBV19	TRBJ2-7	ASSGSRSYEQY
TRBV19	TRBJ2-6	ASSSRPGSSGANVLT
TRBV4-2	TRBJ2-4	ASSQEQGAAKNIQY
TRBV5-6	TRBJ2-2	ASKPRGRTGGELF
TRBV10-3	TRBJ2-5	AIRPRDRDETQY
TRBV5-4	TRBJ1-1	ASSPSDRNTEAF
TRBV5-4	TRBJ2-7	ASSSPSGSQSYEQY
TRBV7-6	TRBJ2-1	ASSLSGLSSYNEQF
TRBV11-3	TRBJ2-7	ASSDLYSYEQY
TRBV29-1	TRBJ1-6	SVAVKRGDSPYSSYNSPLH
TRBV7-3	TRBJ2-2	ASSMGLAGGRGGELF
TRBV9	TRBJ2-1	ASSPRGGPDEQF
TRBV19	TRBJ1-1	ASVQGASEAF
TRBV4-3	TRBJ2-2	ASSQDRASRTGELF
TRBV27	TRBJ1-6	ASTRDSNNSPLH
TRBV9	TRBJ2-5	ASSVAWSLEETQY
TRBV6-6	TRBJ2-2	ASSYVQPNTGELF
TRBV4-2	TRBJ1-2	ASSQGGREQYYGYT
TRBV28	TRBJ2-7	ASSPPPSEQY
TRBV5-3	TRBJ2-7	ARNLRTPGQGAYEQY
TRBV4-3	TRBJ2-1	ASSQGGGLDNEQF
TRBV4-3	TRBJ2-7	ASSKSREIYEQY
TRBV5-8	TRBJ2-7	ASSLAADRSSRNEQY
TRBV15	TRBJ2-2	ATSRDLYSLVGELF
TRBV9	TRBJ2-1	ASSPTGMHNEQF
TRBV6-5	TRBJ1-2	ASSYGTGGDYGYT
TRBV19	TRBJ2-3	ASLQTSGLTDTQY
TRBV10-3	TRBJ2-3	AIQGQGTDTQY
TRBV13	TRBJ2-7	ASSLGSRSTYEQY
TRBV19	TRBJ1-1	ASSNRGLGTEAF
TRBV6-5	TRBJ1-5	ASSPLGGSNQPQH
TRBV28	TRBJ2-1	ASSLNPTLYNEQF
TRBV12-5	TRBJ2-5	ASGEDGKGRETQY
TRBV30	TRBJ2-7	AWSPAYEQY
TRBV6-1	TRBJ2-2	ASRFATGELF
TRBV28	TRBJ2-5	ASSSPGLAETQY
TRBV9	TRBJ2-2	ASSDGTRNTGELF
TRBV9	TRBJ2-3	ASSVSGRGIDAQY
TRBV19	TRBJ2-1	ASSPWRGDNEQF
TRBV9	TRBJ1-5	ASSVGTGEQPQH
TRBV28	TRBJ2-7	ASSLGKTSGSYEQY
TRBV9	TRBJ2-7	ASSVSGQRSYEQY
TRBV6-6	TRBJ1-5	ASSQTRVGSNQPQH
TRBV5-4	TRBJ1-2	ASSSRTGTDYGYT
TRBV7-8	TRBJ1-1	ASSPAGGYGHNTEAF
TRBV27	TRBJ1-6	ASSHGTGRSSYNSPLH
TRBV7-8	TRBJ1-4	ASSSAGDNEKLF
TRBV7-2	TRBJ2-7	ASSSLGDISYEQY
TRBV5-1	TRBJ2-2	ASSLEGTGELF
TRBV28	TRBJ2-1	ASSLEGGGYNEQF
TRBV19	TRBJ2-1	ATHPASLNNEQF
TRBV15	TRBJ2-3	ATSRDRSGSFSDTQY
TRBV27	TRBJ2-7	ASRSTSGSYEQY
TRBV6-5	TRBJ1-1	ASSYSAGGWTEAF